This T cell receptor beta chain comes out of a study of blood T cell repertoires in COVID-19. Participants were aged roughly 18 to 90 years, lived in about 26 US areas, and enrolled virtually. The CDR3 runs to 12 residues. Between the trimmed V and J ends, which lost 11 bases and 2 bases, there was a span of 10 bases. Germline loops: CDR1 MDHEN, CDR2 SYDVKM. The data were produced by immunoSEQ multiplex PCR, yet TCRdb's version contains in-frame clones alone and is incomplete. Counted here are more than 150,000 clones, about 90% occurring once; the ten biggest clones make up about 6.5%. This TCR was sampled from a woman in her forties or fifties who had recovered from COVID-19. V usage is TRBV28 and J usage is TRBJ1-5; no clear D. Sequenced sample: PBMCs or T cells enriched from blood (not recorded which). The CDR3 reads CADGVGNQPQHF. In DNA, the CDR3 is TGTGCCGACGGGGTAGGCAATCAGCCCCAGCATTTT.